Below, one TCR beta chain is given with its context. Its specificity is not known. The data derive from a study of T-cell memory formation after mild COVID-19. From the 5' RACE reads, TCRdb called clonotypes with MiXCR, one entry per CDR3 protein. The repertoire consists of 580,000 or so distinct CDR3 sequences, with roughly 17% occurring once and the leading ten covering roughly 7.7%. Trimming removed 4 bases from V and 2 bases from J, with 13 bases in between. Germline V CDR1 and CDR2: SQVTM, ANQGSEA. The CDR3 contains 14 residues. Findings of the study overall: CD4+ contracting clones were found mainly in CM and EM, and CD8+ ones in EMRA. The pre-infection memory compartment contained some responding clones, suggesting cross-reactive memory joined. SARS-CoV-2 specificity was not confirmed for second-wave clones peaking on day 37. A balance of CD4 and CD8 characterized clones contracting day 15 to 85, whereas later expanders leaned CD4+.

The chain carries TRBV29-1 and TRBJ2-3; D is uncertain. The sequenced sample was PBMCs or a T cell subset sorted from them (not recorded which). The TCR originated in an adult woman who had mild COVID-19 (a few samples of this study predate the infection). Cell type and time point are not known. The CDR3 coding sequence is TGCAGCGTTGCAGTAGTCGGAAACACAGATACGCAGTATTTT. Residues: CSVAVVGNTDTQYF.